This T cell receptor (beta chain) originates from a study of blood T cell repertoires in COVID-19. Study overall: Samples of COVID-19 (acute and convalescent) were obtained from the United States, Italy and Spain.

Study processing details: Reference gene primers were amplified, and this amplification served to estimate nucleated cell counts. Measured with immunoSEQ multiplex PCR; TCRdb has only the in-frame clones, and not every one. V and J calls and clone size are given by that table; D and trimming were obtained from the DNA. Among tens of thousands of clones listed, roughly 84% were seen once. CDR1 and CDR2 (germline): MRHNA, SNTAGT. This CDR3 spans 16 amino acids. V was shortened by 6 bases and J by 2 bases, with 16 bases between the two germline ends. The receptor comes from a woman aged 50 to 60 with acute or convalescent COVID-19. The V call is TRBV6-4, the J call TRBJ1-4, with D possibly being TRBD1 (6 bases). Sequencing was performed on peripheral blood. The CDR3 DNA reads as TGTGCCAGCAGCGTGTATCCAGGGGTGACTAATGAAAAACTGTTTTTT. Its translation is CASSVYPGVTNEKLFF.